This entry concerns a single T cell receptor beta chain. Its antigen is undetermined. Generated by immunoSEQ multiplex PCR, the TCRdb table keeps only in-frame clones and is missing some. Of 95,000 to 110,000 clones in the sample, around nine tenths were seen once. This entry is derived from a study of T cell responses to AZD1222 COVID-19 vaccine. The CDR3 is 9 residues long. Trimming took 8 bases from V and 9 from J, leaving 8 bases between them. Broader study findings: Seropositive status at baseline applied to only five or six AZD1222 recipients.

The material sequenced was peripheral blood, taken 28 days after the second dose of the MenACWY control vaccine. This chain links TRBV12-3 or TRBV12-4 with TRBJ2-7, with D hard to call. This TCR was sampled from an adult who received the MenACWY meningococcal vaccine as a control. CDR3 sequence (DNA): TGTGCCAGCCCTAAGCGGCAGTACTTC. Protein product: CASPKRQYF.